Below, one TCR beta chain is given with its context. Source study methods: Estimates of nucleated cell counts were drawn from the amplification of reference gene primers. Measured with immunoSEQ multiplex PCR; TCRdb has only the in-frame clones, and not every one. That table supplies the V and J calls and clone size; D and trimming were determined from the DNA. The table shows around 80,000 clones, with about 89% occurring only once. Germline V gene lookup returns CDR1 SGHRS and CDR2 YFSETQ. CDR3 length equals 15 residues. Trimming took 1 base from V and 4 from J, leaving 14 bases between them. The data are from a study of blood T cell repertoires in COVID-19. Study-wide background: T cells, B-cell-depleted T cells, or PBMCs supplied cDNA or gDNA.

The receptor comes from a man aged 55 to 69 with acute or convalescent COVID-19. Sequenced sample: peripheral blood. The chain recombines TRBV5-1 with TRBJ1-2; maybe TRBD1 (6 bases). CDR3 sequence reads: CASSLNGQLSYGYTF. The DNA of the CDR3 is TGCGCCAGCAGCTTGAATGGACAGTTATCCTATGGCTACACCTTC.